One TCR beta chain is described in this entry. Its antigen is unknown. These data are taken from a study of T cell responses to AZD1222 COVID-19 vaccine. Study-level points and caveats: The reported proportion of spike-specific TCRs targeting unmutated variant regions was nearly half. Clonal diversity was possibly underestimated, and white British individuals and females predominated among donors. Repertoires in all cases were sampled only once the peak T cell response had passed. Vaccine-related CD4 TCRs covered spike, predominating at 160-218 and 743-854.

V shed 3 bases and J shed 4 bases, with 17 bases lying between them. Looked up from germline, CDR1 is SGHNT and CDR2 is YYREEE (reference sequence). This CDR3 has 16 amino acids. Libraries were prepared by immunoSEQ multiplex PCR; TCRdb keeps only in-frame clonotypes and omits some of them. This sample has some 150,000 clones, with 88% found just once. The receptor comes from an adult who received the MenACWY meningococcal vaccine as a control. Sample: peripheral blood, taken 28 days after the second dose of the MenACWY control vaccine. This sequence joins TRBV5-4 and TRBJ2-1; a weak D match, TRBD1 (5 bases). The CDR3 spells CASSSPATVTYNEQFF. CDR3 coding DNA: TGTGCCAGCAGCTCCCCGGCGACAGTGACTTACAATGAGCAGTTCTTC.